The 24 T cell receptor beta chains in this list originate from one sample, sequenced in a study of blood T cell repertoires in COVID-19. Method: immunoSEQ multiplex PCR; TCRdb's copy keeps in-frame clones and lacks some. The sample includes some 390,000 clones, over 75% of them seen just once. The source material was peripheral blood. Receptor source: a woman aged 55-75 years with COVID-19, enrolled during active disease.

The chain carries TRBV5-5 and TRBJ1-2; D is uncertain. Germline V gene lookup returns CDR1 SGHKS and CDR2 YYEKEE (reference sequence). The CDR3 totals 13 residues. The ends were cut back, 7 bases at V and 0 bases at J, with 10 bases in the middle. The CDR3 protein is CASGQAPNYGYTF. CDR3 DNA: TGTGCCAGCGGCCAGGCACCTAACTATGGCTACACCTTC.

V is TRBV6-2 or TRBV6-3 and J is TRBJ1-6; D call uncertain. Germline V lookup: CDR1 MNHEY, CDR2 SVGEGT. V shed 2 bases and J shed 7 bases, with 6 bases lying between them. The CDR3 spans 13 residues. CDR3 region: CASSYLGNSPLHF. DNA for the CDR3: TGTGCCAGCAGTTACCTCGGGAATTCACCCCTCCACTTT.

In regard to this clone: Other nucleotide sequences in the sample specify the same CDR3. This sequence joins TRBV18 and TRBJ1-2; D is perhaps TRBD1 (5 bases). Germline CDR1 and CDR2: KGHSH and LQKENI. Trimming cost V 3 bases and J 2 bases, with 7 bases left between them. The CDR3 contains 13 residues. The CDR3 region is CASSPDKNYGYTF. For the CDR3, the DNA is TGTGCCAGCTCACCGGACAAGAACTATGGCTACACCTTC.

V gene TRBV7-8 combines with J gene TRBJ2-7, with D possibly being TRBD2 (5 bases). CDR1 and CDR2 (germline): SGHVS, FQNEAQ. The CDR3 contains 14 residues. The V and J ends lost 2 bases and 3 bases respectively, with 11 bases between them. CDR3 nucleotides: TGTGCCAGCAGCTTATACTCCAGCGGCTACGAGCAGTACTTC. Its translation: CASSLYSSGYEQYF.

J is TRBJ2-1 and V is TRBV6-1; D perhaps matches TRBD1 (6 bases). The germline gives CDR1 MNHNS, CDR2 SASEGT. This CDR3 is 13 amino acids long. V lost 5 bases, J lost 7 bases, and 12 bases lay in between. This CDR3 is CASSYQQGNEQFF. In nucleotides, the CDR3 is TGTGCCAGCAGTTATCAACAGGGTAATGAGCAGTTCTTC.

The V and J genes are TRBV5-1 and TRBJ2-2; possible D gene TRBD2, 6 bases. With 3 bases removed from V and 5 bases from J, the gap between germline ends came to 17 bases. Germline V gives CDR1 SGHRS, CDR2 YFSETQ. The CDR3 is 16 amino acids. In nucleotides, the CDR3 is TGCGCCAGCAGCTACCGGGACCCCGGGGGTACCGGGGAGCTGTTTTTT. This gives the protein CASSYRDPGGTGELFF.

The chain employs TRBV5-1 and TRBJ2-3; perhaps TRBD2 as D (5 bases). V lost 9 bases and J lost 1, with 12 bases in between. Germline CDR1 SGHRS, CDR2 YFSETQ. The CDR3 sequence is 13 residues long. DNA for the CDR3: TGCGCCACCAACGCCGGGGGCACAGATACGCAGTATTTT. It specifies CATNAGGTDTQYF. The full variable domain, with the rest looked up from reference TRBV5-1 and TRBJ2-3, is KAGVTQTPRYLIKTRGQQVTLSCSPISGHRSVSWYQQTPGQGLQFLFEYFSETQRNKGNFPGRFSGRQFSNSRSEMNVSTLELGDSALYLCATNAGGTDTQYFGPGTRLTVL.

This clone appeared a few times. Different DNA sequences within this sample yield the same CDR3. The chain links TRBV11-3 to TRBJ2-7; 13 nucleotides line up with TRBD2. Germline CDR1 and CDR2: SGHNT and YENEEA. This CDR3 region has 15 residues. The ends lost 5 bases at V and 2 bases at J; junction bases unmatched: 3. The CDR3 loop is CASSPGTSGAYEQYF. DNA for the CDR3: TGTGCCAGCAGCCCGGGGACTAGCGGGGCCTACGAGCAGTACTTC.

The chain recombines TRBV19 with TRBJ2-2, with D maybe TRBD2 (6 bases). The length of the CDR3 is 17 residues. Germline CDR1 LNHDA, CDR2 SQIVND (reference sequence). The ends were cut back, 5 bases at V and 7 bases at J, with 23 bases in the middle. The CDR3 nucleotides read TGTGCCAGTAGTCCTCGTCCGGGGGTATTAAGGGACGGGGAGCTGTTTTTT. The encoded protein is CASSPRPGVLRDGELFF.

The chain couples TRBV3-1 (or the pseudogene TRBV3-2) to TRBJ2-3, with 10 bases matching TRBD2. Germline V gives CDR1 LGHDT, CDR2 YNNKEL (reference sequence). Unmatched junction bases numbered 6, after V lost 4 bases and J lost 5 bases. The CDR3 sequence is 15 residues long. For the CDR3, the DNA is TGTGCCAGCAGCCGCAGCGGGGGGGCGGTAGATACGCAGTATTTT. Protein: CASSRSGGAVDTQYF.

The rearrangement links TRBV6-5 to TRBJ1-4; D is perhaps TRBD1 (6 bases). The CDR3 has 11 residues. CDR1 MNHEY and CDR2 SVGAGI come from the germline V gene. Trimming shortened V by 5 bases and J by 8 bases, and 6 bases separated the two germline ends. The CDR3 spells CASSTGEKLFF. The CDR3 DNA is TGTGCCAGCAGTACAGGGGAAAAACTGTTTTTT.

The gene calls are TRBV4-1 and TRBJ2-7; 7 bases align to TRBD2. V was pared by 0 bases and J by 0 bases, with 2 bases of the junction left unmatched. The germline V gene has CDR1 MGHRA and CDR2 YSYEKL. The CDR3 extends over 15 amino acids. CDR3 loop: CASSQDGDYSYEQYF. CDR3 nucleotides: TGCGCCAGCAGCCAAGACGGGGACTACTCCTACGAGCAGTACTTC.

This clone was detected a few times. This chain links TRBV28 with TRBJ2-7, with TRBD2 identical over 8 bases. The CDR3 runs to 14 residues. The V gene's germline CDR1 is MDHEN and CDR2 SYDVKM. V trimming: 3 bases; J trimming: 4 bases; junction bases outside the gene matches: 5. Here the CDR3 reads CASSLSRGGYEQYF. For the CDR3, the DNA is TGTGCCAGCAGTTTGTCCCGGGGGGGGTACGAGCAGTACTTC.

The chain's CDR3 is CASSYSPSSYEQYF. As DNA, the CDR3 is TGTGCCAGCAGTTACTCCCCGAGCTCCTACGAGCAGTACTTC. The chain is built from TRBV6-5 and TRBJ2-7; D is unresolved. Trimming stripped 0 bases from V and 0 bases from J, with 6 bases between. The CDR3 has 14 amino acids. Looked up from germline, CDR1 is MNHEY and CDR2 is SVGAGI.

The rearrangement links TRBV10-2 to TRBJ2-7, with a weak D call TRBD2 (6 bases). CDR3 length: 13 amino acids. The V gene lost 2 bases and the J gene lost 3 bases, with 8 bases spanning the gap. Germline V gene data show CDR1 as WSHSY and CDR2 as SAAADI. CDR3 residues: CASSENGGYEQYF. In DNA, the CDR3 is TGCGCCAGCAGTGAGAACGGGGGCTACGAGCAGTACTTC.

The chain employs TRBV24-1 and TRBJ1-2; D gene ambiguous. This CDR3 has 11 residues. Trimming left V 7 bases short and J 5 bases short, with 7 bases between. Germline V CDR1 and CDR2: KGHDR, SFDVKD. CDR3 sequence: CATSRPYGYTF. The DNA of the CDR3 is TGTGCCACCAGCAGGCCTTATGGCTACACCTTC.

This chain connects TRBV6-6 to TRBJ2-2, with D perhaps matching TRBD2 (7 bases). Germline V gene data show CDR1 as MNHNY and CDR2 as SVGAGI (reference sequence). The V end lost 8 bases, the J end lost 6 bases, and 16 bases lay between the germline ends. CDR3 size: 14 residues. CDR3 DNA: TGTGCCAGCCGGGGGGCCAAGCAACCCGGGGAGCTGTTTTTT. Its translation: CASRGAKQPGELFF.

The rearrangement links TRBV3-1 (or the pseudogene TRBV3-2) to TRBJ1-2; no clear D gene. CDR3 length equals 13 residues. V lost 4 bases to trimming and J lost 2 bases, with 8 bases between them. CDR1 and CDR2 from the germline V gene are LGHDT and YNNKEL (reference sequence). The CDR3 reads CASSPGVNYGYTF. The CDR3 DNA reads as TGTGCCAGCAGCCCCGGAGTGAACTATGGCTACACCTTC.

CDR3 bases: TGTGCCAGCAGTCCGCAGGGGACAGGGAGATACGAGCAGTACTTC. Its protein product is CASSPQGTGRYEQYF. V and J are TRBV28 and TRBJ2-7, with TRBD1 matching over 9 bases. This CDR3 comprises 15 residues. CDR1 MDHEN and CDR2 SYDVKM come from the germline V gene. V lost 5 bases to trimming and J lost 4 bases; unmatched junction nucleotides: 9. The full variable domain, completed using reference TRBV28 and TRBJ2-7, is DVKVTQSSRYLVKRTGEKVFLECVQDMDHENMFWYRQDPGLGLRLIYFSYDVKMKEKGDIPEGYSVSREKKERFSLILESASTNQTSMYLCASSPQGTGRYEQYFGPGTRLTVT.

The rearrangement uses TRBV5-8 and TRBJ1-5; D remains ambiguous. Trimming stripped 6 bases from V and 2 bases from J, with 18 bases between. CDR1 and CDR2 (germline): SGHTS, YDEGEE. The CDR3 is made up of 16 amino acids. CDR3 coding DNA: TGTGCCAGCACCAAGAATTGCAGTGAGGGCAATCAGCCCCAGCATTTT. Protein: CASTKNCSEGNQPQHF.

This rearrangement joins TRBV12-3 or TRBV12-4 to TRBJ1-1; TRBD1 might be the D (5 bases). V gave up 5 bases and J gave up 5 bases, with 12 bases separating them. CDR3 length: 13 residues. Written as DNA, the CDR3 is TGTGCCAGCAGTCTAGGGACTACGACTGAAGCTTTCTTT. Translating it yields CASSLGTTTEAFF.

This chain joins TRBV18 and TRBJ2-5; TRBD2 matches at 11 bases. From germline, CDR1 is KGHSH and CDR2 LQKENI. The CDR3 has 17 amino acids. V shed 2 bases, J shed 2 bases, and the junction held 7 bases outside the gene matches. CDR3 sequence reads: CASSPRALAGGQETQYF. The CDR3, as DNA: TGTGCCAGCTCACCAAGGGCCCTAGCGGGGGGACAAGAGACCCAGTACTTC.

The chain joins TRBV10-3 to TRBJ1-2; D is possibly TRBD1 (5 bases). Germline values: CDR1 ENHRY, CDR2 SYGVKD. The V end lost 2 bases, the J end lost 8 bases, and 12 bases lay between the germline ends. This CDR3 region has 13 residues. The CDR3, as DNA: TGTGCCATCAGTGAGGAACCTAGGGGCGGCTACACCTTC. This sequence encodes CAISEEPRGGYTF.

This chain's CDR3 is CASSPYNTDTQYF. The CDR3 DNA reads as TGTGCCAGCAGCCCGTATAACACAGATACGCAGTATTTT. This chain joins TRBV9 and TRBJ2-3, with D unclear. The V and J ends lost 4 bases and 2 bases respectively, with 8 bases between them. This CDR3 is 13 amino acids long. Per germline, CDR1 SGDLS and CDR2 YYNGEE.